This T cell receptor beta chain is from a study of breast tumors, draining lymph nodes, adjacent tissues. General observations from the study: Most tumor T cells seemingly derive from lymph node, then expand in tumor.

Turning to this clonotype: What it binds is not known. Being one base from a much bigger clone, this may be a read error.

Breast cancer patients provided tissue from their axillary draining lymph nodes. The CDR3 runs 13 residues. Germline V lookup: CDR1 DFQATT, CDR2 SNEGSKA (reference sequence). MiXCR was run by TCRdb on the multiplex PCR reads, yielding one entry per CDR3 protein. The data hold approximately 150,000 distinct CDR3 sequences, with about 30% observed a single time. J is TRBJ1-2 and V is TRBV20-1; D gene uncertain. The sequencing input was axillary lymph node tissue. This receptor was taken from a female donor with breast cancer. Some clones in this sample may be carry-over from other donors' samples. Here the CDR3 DNA reads TGCAGTGGAGCAATTTCGGGGTCGTATGCCTACACCTTC. Amino acid sequence: CSGAISGSYAYTF.